The sequence of this T cell receptor beta chain was determined in a study of shared clonotypes between healthy human individuals. The CDR3 covers 13 residues. Trimming shortened V by 3 bases and J by 4 bases, and 10 bases separated the two germline ends. The germline CDR1 and CDR2 sequences are MNHEY and SMNVEV (reference sequence). This clone was seen only once. The data were produced by immunoSEQ multiplex PCR, yet TCRdb's version contains in-frame clones alone and is incomplete. This sample has 550,000 to 800,000 clones; less than 95% occur once, and the top ten carry roughly 36%. The sequence was collected from a man between 18 and 29 years old in good health. Some clones in this sample may be carry-over from other donors' samples. The specimen was memory CD8+ T cells from PBMCs. Subset indicated: CD45RO+ cells pooled with CCR7-negative TemRA cells. The genes are TRBV27 and TRBJ2-7; either TRBD1 or TRBD2 may supply D (5 bases each). The CDR3 loop is CASSLGVWYEQYF. The CDR3 DNA follows: TGTGCCAGCAGTTTGGGGGTATGGTACGAGCAGTACTTC.